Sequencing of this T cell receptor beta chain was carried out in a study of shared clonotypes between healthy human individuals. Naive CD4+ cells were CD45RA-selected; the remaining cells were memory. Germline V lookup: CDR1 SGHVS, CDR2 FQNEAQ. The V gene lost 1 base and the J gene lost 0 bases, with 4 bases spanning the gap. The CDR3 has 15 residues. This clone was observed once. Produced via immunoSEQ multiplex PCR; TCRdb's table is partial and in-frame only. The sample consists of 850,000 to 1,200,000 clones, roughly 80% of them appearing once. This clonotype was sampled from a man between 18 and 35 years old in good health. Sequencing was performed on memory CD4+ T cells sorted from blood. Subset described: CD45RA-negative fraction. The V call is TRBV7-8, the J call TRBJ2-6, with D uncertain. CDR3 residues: CASSLGRSGANVLTF. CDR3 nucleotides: TGTGCCAGCAGCTTAGGCCGCTCTGGGGCCAACGTCCTGACTTTC. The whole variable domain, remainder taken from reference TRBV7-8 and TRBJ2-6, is GAGVSQSPRYKVAKRGQDVALRCDPISGHVSLFWYQQALGQGPEFLTYFQNEAQLDKSGLPSDRFFAERPEGSVSTLKIQRTQQEDSAVYLCASSLGRSGANVLTFGAGSRLTVL.